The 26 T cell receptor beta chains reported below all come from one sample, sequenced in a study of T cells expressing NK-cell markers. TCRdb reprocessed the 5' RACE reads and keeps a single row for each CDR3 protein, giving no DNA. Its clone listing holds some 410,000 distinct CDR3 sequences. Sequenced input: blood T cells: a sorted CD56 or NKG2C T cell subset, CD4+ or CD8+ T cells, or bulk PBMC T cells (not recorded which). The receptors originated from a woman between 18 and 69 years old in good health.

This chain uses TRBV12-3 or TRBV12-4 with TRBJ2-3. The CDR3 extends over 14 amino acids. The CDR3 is CASSLSGLTDTQYF.

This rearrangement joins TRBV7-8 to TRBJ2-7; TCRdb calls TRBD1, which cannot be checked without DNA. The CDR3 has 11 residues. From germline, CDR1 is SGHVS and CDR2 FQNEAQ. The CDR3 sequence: CASSPRDEQYF.

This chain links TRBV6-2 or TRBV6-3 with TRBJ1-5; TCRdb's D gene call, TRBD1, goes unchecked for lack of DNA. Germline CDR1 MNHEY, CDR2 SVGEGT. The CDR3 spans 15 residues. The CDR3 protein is CASSWRTASNQPQHF.

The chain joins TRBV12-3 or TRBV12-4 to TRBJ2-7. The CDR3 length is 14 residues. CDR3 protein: CASSVTKFSYEQYF.

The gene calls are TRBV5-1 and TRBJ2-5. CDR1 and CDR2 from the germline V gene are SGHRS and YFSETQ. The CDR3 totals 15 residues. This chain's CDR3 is CASSLGSGTRETQYF.

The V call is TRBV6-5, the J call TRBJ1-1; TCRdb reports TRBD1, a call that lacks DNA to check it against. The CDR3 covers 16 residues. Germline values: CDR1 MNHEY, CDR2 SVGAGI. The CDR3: CASSYSSGAGGTEAFF.

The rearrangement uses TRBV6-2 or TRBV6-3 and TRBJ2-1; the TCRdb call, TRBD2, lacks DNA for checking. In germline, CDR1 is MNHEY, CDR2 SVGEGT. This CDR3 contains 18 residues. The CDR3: CASSFLRRADYPPHEQFF.

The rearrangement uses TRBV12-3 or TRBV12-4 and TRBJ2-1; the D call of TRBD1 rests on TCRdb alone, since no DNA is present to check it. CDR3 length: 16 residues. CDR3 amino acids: CASSQRLGQGNNEQFF.

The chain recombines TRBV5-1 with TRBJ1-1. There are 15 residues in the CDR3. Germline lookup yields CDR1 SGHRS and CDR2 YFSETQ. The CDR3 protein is CASSPGGPMNTEAFF.

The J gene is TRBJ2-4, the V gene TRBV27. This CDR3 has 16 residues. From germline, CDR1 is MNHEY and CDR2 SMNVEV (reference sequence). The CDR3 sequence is CASSGWTDLAKNIQYF.

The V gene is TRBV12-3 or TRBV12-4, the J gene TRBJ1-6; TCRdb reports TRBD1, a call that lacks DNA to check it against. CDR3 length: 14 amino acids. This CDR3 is CASSRQGANSPLHF.

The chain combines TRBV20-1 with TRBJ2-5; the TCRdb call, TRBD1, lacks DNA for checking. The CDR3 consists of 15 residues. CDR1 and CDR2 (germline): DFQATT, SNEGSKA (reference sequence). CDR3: CSAGFGGTIQETQYF.

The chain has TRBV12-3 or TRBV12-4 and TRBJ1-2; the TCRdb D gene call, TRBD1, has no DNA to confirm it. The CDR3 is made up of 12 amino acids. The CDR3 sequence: CASRRQESGYTF.

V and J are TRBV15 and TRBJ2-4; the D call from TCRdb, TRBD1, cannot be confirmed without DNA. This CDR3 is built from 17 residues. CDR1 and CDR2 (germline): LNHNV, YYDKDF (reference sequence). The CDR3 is CATSRGKGQTAKNIQYF.

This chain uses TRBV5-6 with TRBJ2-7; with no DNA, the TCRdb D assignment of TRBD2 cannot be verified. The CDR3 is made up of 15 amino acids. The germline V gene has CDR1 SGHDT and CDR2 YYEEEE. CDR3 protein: CASSLVGLSSYEQYF.

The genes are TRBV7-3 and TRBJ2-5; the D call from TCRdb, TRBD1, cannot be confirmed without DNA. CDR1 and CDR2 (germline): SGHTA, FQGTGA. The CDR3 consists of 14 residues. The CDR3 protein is CASSEGGPQETQYF.

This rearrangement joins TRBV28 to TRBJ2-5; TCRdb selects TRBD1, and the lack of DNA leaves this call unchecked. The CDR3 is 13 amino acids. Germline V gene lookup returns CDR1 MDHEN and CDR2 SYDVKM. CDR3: CASRPTGEETQYF.

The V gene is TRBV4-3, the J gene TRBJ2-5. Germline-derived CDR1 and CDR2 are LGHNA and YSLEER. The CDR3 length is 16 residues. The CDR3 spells CASSPKPALYQETQYF.

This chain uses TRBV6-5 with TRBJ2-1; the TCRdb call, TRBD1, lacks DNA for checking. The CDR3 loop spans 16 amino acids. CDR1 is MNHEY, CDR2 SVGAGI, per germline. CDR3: CASSPTLGQVYNEQFF.

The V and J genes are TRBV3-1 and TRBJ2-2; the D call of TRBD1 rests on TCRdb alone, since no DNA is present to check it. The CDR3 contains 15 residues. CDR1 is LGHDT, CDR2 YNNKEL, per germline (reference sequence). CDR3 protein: CASSHVDRGYGELFF.

The CDR3 reads CASNIWTGNTGELFF. The chain joins TRBV5-4 to TRBJ2-2; TCRdb designates TRBD1, a call that cannot be tested without DNA. The CDR3 covers 15 residues. Per germline, CDR1 SGHNT and CDR2 YYREEE (reference sequence).

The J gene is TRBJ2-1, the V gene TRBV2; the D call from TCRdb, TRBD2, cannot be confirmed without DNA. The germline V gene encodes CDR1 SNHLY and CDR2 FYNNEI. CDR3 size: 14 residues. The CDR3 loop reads CAIKSGAFYNEQFF.

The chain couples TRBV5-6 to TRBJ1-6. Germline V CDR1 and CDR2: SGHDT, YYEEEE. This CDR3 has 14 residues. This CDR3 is CASTGLAENSPLHF.

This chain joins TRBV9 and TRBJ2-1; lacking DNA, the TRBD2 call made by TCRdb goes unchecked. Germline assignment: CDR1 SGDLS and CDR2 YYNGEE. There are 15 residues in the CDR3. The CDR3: CASSVERAPGNEQFF.

The CDR3: CSVDPTGGYGYTF. V usage is TRBV29-1 and J usage is TRBJ1-2; TCRdb selects TRBD1, and the lack of DNA leaves this call unchecked. The germline gives CDR1 SQVTM, CDR2 ANQGSEA. The CDR3 consists of 13 residues.

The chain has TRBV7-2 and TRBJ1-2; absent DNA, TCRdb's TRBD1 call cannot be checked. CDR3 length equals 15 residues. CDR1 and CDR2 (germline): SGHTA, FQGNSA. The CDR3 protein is CASSLASGSNYGYTF.